This T cell receptor beta chain stems from a study of T cell repertoires in cytomegalovirus infection. Study in general: Signatures in public TCR beta sequences pointed to both CMV infection and matching HLA type.

As to this clonotype: Its antigen is not known.

V shed 2 bases and J shed 0 bases, with 5 bases lying between them. The CDR3 sequence is 15 residues long. Germline assignment: CDR1 SGHVS and CDR2 FNYEAQ. From the reads, TCRdb called clonotypes with MiXCR, one entry per CDR3 protein. The profile shows approximately 500,000 distinct CDR3 sequences, approximately 16% of them singletons. Study-wide points: Accumulated public TCR beta family frequency recognized individuals carrying CMV together with the relevant HLA. It was HLA-C-restricted CMV-specific TCR beta clonotypes that dominated the response ex vivo.

This TCR came from a human donor in good health (CMV status not recorded). Some clones in this sample may be carry-over from other donors' samples. The specimen was CD8+ T cells from PBMCs. The V and J genes are TRBV7-6 and TRBJ2-6; no firm D call. CDR3 nucleotide sequence: TGTGCCAGCAGCTTAAAGGACTCTGGGGCCAACGTCCTGACTTTC. It is translated as CASSLKDSGANVLTF.